Listed here are 29 T cell receptor beta chains from one sample, sequenced in a study of blood T cell repertoires in COVID-19. Repertoires were generated with immunoSEQ multiplex PCR, while TCRdb's copy carries only in-frame clones and drops some. Here the sample spans about 43,000 clones, approximately 90% being singletons. The sample comprised peripheral blood. Source of these receptors: a woman over 75 with active COVID-19.

This clone qualifies as medium-sized. The chain joins TRBV6-5 to TRBJ1-5, with TRBD1 identical over 7 bases. V trimming: 4 bases; J trimming: 3 bases; junction bases outside the gene matches: 3. Germline CDR1 MNHEY, CDR2 SVGAGI. The CDR3 is 14 amino acids. DNA of the CDR3: TGTGCCAGCAGTTCGGGACAGCACAATCAGCCCCAGCATTTT. Its protein is CASSSGQHNQPQHF.

This clone showed up just once. The chain combines TRBV7-2 with TRBJ2-2; the D is unclear. The CDR3 has 17 amino acids. Germline values: CDR1 SGHTA, CDR2 FQGNSA. V was cut by 0 bases and J by 6 bases, with 17 bases left in between. CDR3 in amino acids: CASSLAAAAVSPGELFF. Here the CDR3 DNA reads TGTGCCAGCAGCTTAGCTGCGGCGGCGGTCTCGCCCGGGGAGCTGTTTTTT.

The chain uses TRBV5-4 and TRBJ2-4, with D maybe TRBD2 (6 bases). V was clipped by 0 bases and J by 1 base, with 11 bases between them. The CDR3 spans 16 residues. Germline V gives CDR1 SGHNT, CDR2 YYREEE (reference sequence). CDR3 in amino acids: CASSLAAGRAKNIQYF. Written as DNA, the CDR3 is TGTGCCAGCAGCTTGGCCGCGGGGCGGGCCAAAAACATTCAGTACTTC.

The chain employs TRBV3-1 (or the pseudogene TRBV3-2) and TRBJ1-2; 8 bases agree with TRBD1. The V gene end was trimmed by 6 bases and the J gene end by 4 bases; junction bases not matched to a gene: 7. This CDR3 region has 14 residues. The V gene's germline CDR1 is LGHDT and CDR2 YNNKEL (reference sequence). The CDR3 DNA reads TGTGCCAGCAGGAACAGGGGGGAGAGCTATGGCTACACCTTC. As protein: CASRNRGESYGYTF.

The genes are TRBV5-1 and TRBJ2-5, with a possible D match to TRBD2 (6 bases). Germline CDR1 reads SGHRS; CDR2 reads YFSETQ. The V end was cut by 4 bases, the J end by 5 bases, with 15 bases between. The CDR3 is 14 amino acids. CDR3 protein: CASSPSVGGETQYF. The CDR3 coding sequence is TGCGCCAGCAGCCCGTCGGTAGGAGGGGAGACCCAGTACTTC.

This chain connects TRBV7-2 to TRBJ2-3; 8 bases are shared with TRBD2. V was pared by 2 bases and J by 4 bases, with 2 bases of the junction left unmatched. The CDR3 spans 14 residues. Germline assignment: CDR1 SGHTA and CDR2 FQGNSA. This chain's CDR3 is CASSLQTSADTQYF. CDR3 in DNA: TGTGCCAGCAGCTTACAGACTAGCGCAGATACGCAGTATTTT. The variable domain in full, with the rest retrieved from reference TRBV7-2 and TRBJ2-3, is GAGVSQSPSNKVTEKGKDVELRCDPISGHTALYWYRQSLGQGLEFLIYFQGNSAPDKSGLPSDRFSAERTGGSVSTLTIQRTQQEDSAVYLCASSLQTSADTQYFGPGTRLTVL.

The chain joins TRBV19 to TRBJ2-2, with 7 bases lining up with TRBD2. CDR3 length equals 15 residues. CDR1 is LNHDA and CDR2 is SQIVND in the germline V gene (reference sequence). V gave up 5 bases and J gave up 4 bases; unmatched junction bases: 7. The CDR3 sequence is CASSGAGPGTGELFF. CDR3 nucleotide sequence: TGTGCCAGTAGTGGAGCGGGGCCGGGCACCGGGGAGCTGTTTTTT. Full variable domain (rest looked up from reference TRBV19 and TRBJ2-2): DGGITQSPKYLFRKEGQNVTLSCEQNLNHDAMYWYRQDPGQGLRLIYYSQIVNDFQKGDIAEGYSVSREKKESFPLTVTSAQKNPTAFYLCASSGAGPGTGELFFGEGSRLTVL.

This chain connects TRBV18 to TRBJ2-5, with D possibly TRBD1 on 6 matching bases. Trimming took off 3 bases at V and 2 bases at J, with 13 bases between the two ends. The CDR3 has 15 residues. Germline V gives CDR1 KGHSH, CDR2 LQKENI. The CDR3 DNA reads as TGTGCCAGCTCACCTAATACAGGGAAACAAGAGACCCAGTACTTC. Translating gives CASSPNTGKQETQYF. Looking up the rest from reference TRBV18 and TRBJ2-5 gives the full variable domain: NAGVMQNPRHLVRRRGQEARLRCSPMKGHSHVYWYRQLPEEGLKFMVYLQKENIIDESGMPKERFSAEFPKEGPSILRIQQVVRGDSAAYFCASSPNTGKQETQYFGPGTRLLVL.

The rearrangement links TRBV25-1 to TRBJ2-3, with 8 bases that match TRBD2. The V segment lost 4 bases and the J segment 0 bases; nucleotides outside the gene matches: 6. Germline CDR1 is MGHDK and CDR2 is SYGVNS. The CDR3 sequence is 16 residues long. The DNA of the CDR3 is TGTGCCAGCAGTGCCGGACTAGCTCTAAGCACAGATACGCAGTATTTT. Translated, it gives CASSAGLALSTDTQYF.

The CDR3 sequence is CASSATGYEQYF. CDR3 DNA: TGTGCCAGTAGTGCGACAGGGTACGAGCAGTACTTC. The chain employs TRBV19 and TRBJ2-7, with 7 bases identical to TRBD1. V gave up 5 bases and J gave up 4 bases; unmatched junction bases: 2. Per the germline V gene, CDR1 is LNHDA and CDR2 is SQIVND (reference sequence). This CDR3 has 12 amino acids.

This chain links TRBV2 with TRBJ1-5; D unclear. In germline, CDR1 is SNHLY, CDR2 FYNNEI. The V end lost 4 bases, the J end lost 7 bases, and 14 bases lay between the germline ends. The CDR3 sequence is 14 residues long. The CDR3 loop is CASSADSDGQPQHF. CDR3 coding DNA: TGTGCCAGCAGTGCGGACTCGGACGGGCAGCCCCAGCATTTT. Complete variable domain (other parts from reference TRBV2 and TRBJ1-5): EPEVTQTPSHQVTQMGQEVILRCVPISNHLYFYWYRQILGQKVEFLVSFYNNEISEKSEIFDDQFSVERPDGSNFTLKIRSTKLEDSAMYFCASSADSDGQPQHFGDGTRLSIL.

This clone was seen once. This chain joins TRBV5-8 and TRBJ1-2, with D possibly TRBD1 on 6 matching bases. This CDR3 has 15 residues. Between the trimmed V and J ends, which lost 2 bases and 4 bases, there was a span of 15 bases. Germline loops: CDR1 SGHTS, CDR2 YDEGEE. CDR3 in amino acids: CASSFAGAKTYGYTF. The CDR3 nucleotides read TGTGCCAGCAGCTTCGCAGGGGCAAAGACCTATGGCTACACCTTC.

The chain is built from TRBV4-3 and TRBJ1-1; tentatively, D is TRBD1 (6 bases). CDR3 length equals 14 residues. V was trimmed by 4 bases and J by 0 bases, leaving 9 bases between them. Germline CDR1 LGHNA, CDR2 YSLEER. In DNA, the CDR3 is TGCGCCAGCAGCCTGGGGACATTGAACACTGAAGCTTTCTTT. Translated: CASSLGTLNTEAFF.

CDR3 sequence (DNA): TGTGCCAGCAAGAGGGACAGCTCCTATAATTCACCCCTCCACTTT. This translates into CASKRDSSYNSPLHF. The chain carries TRBV6-6 and TRBJ1-6; 7 nucleotides align to TRBD1. The V and J ends lost 7 bases and 0 bases, in that order; junction bases with no gene match: 3. CDR1 is MNHNY, CDR2 SVGAGI, per germline (reference sequence). This CDR3 comprises 15 residues.

The CDR3 region has the DNA TGTGCCAGCAGCTACACCGGGACAGGGGATGAAAAACTGTTTTTT. It translates to CASSYTGTGDEKLFF. The V gene is TRBV11-2, the J gene TRBJ1-4; 10 bases are a match to TRBD1. Germline V gene data show CDR1 as SGHAT and CDR2 as FQNNGV. Trimming removed 4 bases from V and 6 bases from J; junction bases left unmatched: 5. The CDR3 runs to 15 residues. Full variable domain (missing parts from reference TRBV11-2 and TRBJ1-4): EAGVAQSPRYKIIEKRQSVAFWCNPISGHATLYWYQQILGQGPKLLIQFQNNGVVDDSQLPKDRFSAERLKGVDSTLKIQPAKLEDSAVYLCASSYTGTGDEKLFFGSGTQLSVL.

The rearrangement uses TRBV5-5 and TRBJ1-3; D remains unclear. Per the germline V gene, CDR1 is SGHKS and CDR2 is YYEKEE (reference sequence). The CDR3 length is 15 residues. Trimming pared 2 bases from V and 4 bases from J, leaving 13 bases between. The CDR3 sequence: CASSLVRSGGNTIYF. The CDR3 nucleotides are TGTGCCAGCAGCTTAGTGCGTAGCGGGGGAAACACCATATATTTT.

The chain couples TRBV28 to TRBJ1-5; TRBD1 agrees at 7 bases. The CDR3 contains 19 residues. Trimming at V came to 6 bases and at J to 3 bases, leaving 20 bases not matched to a gene. CDR1 and CDR2 from the germline V gene are MDHEN and SYDVKM. The CDR3 here is CASSLLGALTGYINQPQHF. The CDR3 DNA is TGTGCCAGCAGCCTGTTGGGGGCTTTGACAGGGTACATCAATCAGCCCCAGCATTTT.

V gene TRBV30 combines with J gene TRBJ1-1; D not certain. V lost 7 bases and J 3 bases, leaving 18 bases between the germline ends. Germline loops: CDR1 GTSNPN, CDR2 SVGIG (reference sequence). This CDR3 region has 14 residues. CDR3: CASSPRRLDTEAFF. As DNA, the CDR3 is TGTGCCTCCTCACCACGGAGGTTGGACACTGAAGCTTTCTTT.

The V gene is TRBV28, the J gene TRBJ1-4; TRBD1 is a possible D gene (6 bases). V shed 6 bases and J shed 8 bases, with 16 bases lying between them. Germline-derived CDR1 and CDR2 are MDHEN and SYDVKM. The CDR3 runs to 14 residues. The CDR3 DNA follows: TGTGCCAGCAGCCCGGGACATAATGGGGAAAAACTGTTTTTT. It is translated as CASSPGHNGEKLFF.

The gene calls are TRBV18 and TRBJ1-2; D is possibly TRBD1 (6 bases). Trimming cost V 1 base and J 6 bases, with 12 bases left between them. The CDR3 is 14 amino acids. Per germline, CDR1 KGHSH and CDR2 LQKENI. CDR3 protein: CASSPLGGLDGYTF. In DNA, the CDR3 is TGTGCCAGCTCACCACTTGGGGGCTTGGATGGCTACACCTTC.

This clone appeared once. J is TRBJ1-1 and V is TRBV9, with D unclear. Looked up from germline, CDR1 is SGDLS and CDR2 is YYNGEE. The CDR3 is 14 amino acids. Trimming left V 0 bases short and J 5 bases short, with 11 bases between. CDR3 sequence reads: CASSVATGGTEAFF. The CDR3 DNA is TGTGCCAGCAGCGTAGCTACTGGAGGGACTGAAGCTTTCTTT.

This sequence joins TRBV4-1 and TRBJ1-1; 8 nucleotides align to TRBD1. J gave up 2 bases and V 2 bases, and 4 bases lay outside the gene matches. The V gene's germline CDR1 is MGHRA and CDR2 YSYEKL. CDR3 length: 15 amino acids. CDR3 nucleotides: TGCGCCAGCAGCCAAAGGGACAGGCGAAACACTGAAGCTTTCTTT. Its protein is CASSQRDRRNTEAFF.

The chain uses TRBV27 and TRBJ1-5, with D unclear. Per germline, CDR1 MNHEY and CDR2 SMNVEV (reference sequence). This CDR3 contains 16 residues. V gave up 5 bases and J gave up 1 base, with 15 bases separating them. In DNA form, the CDR3 reads TGTGCCAGCAGTCCCCGAGGATACCTAAGCAATCAGCCCCAGCATTTT. It encodes CASSPRGYLSNQPQHF.

This rearrangement joins TRBV11-2 to TRBJ1-4; no clear D. The CDR3 runs to 13 residues. CDR1 and CDR2 (germline): SGHAT, FQNNGV. Deletions cut 1 base from V and 7 bases from J, with 7 bases between. CDR3 DNA sequence: TGTGCCAGCAGCTTAGTCAGAACTGAAAAACTGTTTTTT. Translation: CASSLVRTEKLFF.

This rearrangement joins TRBV20-1 to TRBJ2-5; 10 nucleotides agree with TRBD2. This CDR3 has 11 amino acids. CDR1 is DFQATT and CDR2 is SNEGSKA in the germline V gene (reference sequence). CDR3 protein: CGGLARETQYF. CDR3 nucleotides: TGCGGGGGACTAGCGCGGGAGACCCAGTACTTC.

The chain combines TRBV2 with TRBJ2-1; D may be TRBD2 (6 bases). CDR1 SNHLY and CDR2 FYNNEI come from the germline V gene. Trimming removed 1 base from V and 9 bases from J, with 7 bases in between. The CDR3 has 12 residues. CDR3 amino acids: CASSEGRGEQFF. In DNA, the CDR3 is TGTGCCAGCAGTGAAGGGAGGGGTGAGCAGTTCTTC. Supplemented by reference TRBV2 and TRBJ2-1, the full variable domain reads EPEVTQTPSHQVTQMGQEVILRCVPISNHLYFYWYRQILGQKVEFLVSFYNNEISEKSEIFDDQFSVERPDGSNFTLKIRSTKLEDSAMYFCASSEGRGEQFFGPGTRLTVL.

The rearrangement links TRBV4-3 to TRBJ2-5, with TRBD1 identical over 7 bases. The CDR3 covers 17 residues. The J segment lost 3 bases and the V segment lost 4 bases, leaving 14 bases of the junction unmatched. Germline CDR1 reads LGHNA; CDR2 reads YSLEER. DNA of the CDR3: TGCGCCAGCAGCCGCACCGCGGCGACAGGGACAAAAGAGACCCAGTACTTC. Translated, it gives CASSRTAATGTKETQYF.

The CDR3 sequence is CASSTTGTGHEKLFF. As DNA, the CDR3 is TGTGCCAGCAGTACCACCGGGACAGGGCATGAAAAACTGTTTTTT. The V and J genes are TRBV28 and TRBJ1-4; TRBD1 matches at 9 bases. CDR3 size: 15 residues. In germline, CDR1 is MDHEN, CDR2 SYDVKM. V gave up 5 bases and J gave up 6 bases; unmatched junction bases: 7.

This chain links TRBV4-2 with TRBJ2-2, with D possibly being TRBD1 (6 bases). V was shortened by 10 bases and J by 0 bases, with 15 bases between the two germline ends. The CDR3 has 15 residues. The germline V gene has CDR1 LGHNA and CDR2 YNFKEQ. The CDR3 nucleotides are TGTGCCACCCATGGGACAAGTTCGAACACCGGGGAGCTGTTTTTT. It specifies CATHGTSSNTGELFF.